One and the same sample provided the 18 T cell receptor beta chains below, sequenced in a study of regulatory T cells in long-lasting Graves disease. With iRepertoire HTBI primers and Arm-PCR of CDR3 regions, TCR beta libraries were built. TCRdb passed the multiplex PCR reads through MiXCR, listing each CDR3 protein once. Of 400,000 to 500,000 distinct CDR3 sequences in the sample, approximately 22% are singletons; the top ten hold about 13%. Sample time point: persistent/refractory GD, antithyroid drugs over 5 years with positive TRAb. PBMC-derived RNA was used for the TCR library. The starting material was peripheral blood mononuclear cells (PBMCs), obtained when the disease was refractory, from a patient treated with antithyroid drugs. All receptors come from a female donor with Graves disease.

The chain combines TRBV20-1 with TRBJ2-1, with 9 bases identical to TRBD1. Trimming at V came to 5 bases and at J to 0 bases, leaving 2 bases not matched to a gene. The CDR3 is 14 amino acids. Per germline, CDR1 DFQATT and CDR2 SNEGSKA (reference sequence). For the CDR3, the DNA is TGCAGTGCTTTGACAGGGGGCTCCTACAATGAGCAGTTCTTC. This codes for CSALTGGSYNEQFF.

The chain links TRBV7-6 to TRBJ1-2; no firm D call. Germline-derived CDR1 and CDR2 are SGHVS and FNYEAQ. The V end was cut by 5 bases, the J end by 2 bases, with 24 bases between. The CDR3 sequence is 18 residues long. The CDR3 reads CASSPLDSTLVGNYGYTF. The CDR3 DNA reads TGTGCCAGCAGCCCCCTCGATAGCACCTTAGTGGGGAACTATGGCTACACCTTC.

This chain connects TRBV12-3 or TRBV12-4 to TRBJ2-7, with D maybe TRBD2 (7 bases). The CDR3 runs to 13 residues. The V end was cut by 3 bases, the J end by 11 bases, with 17 bases between. This CDR3 reads CASSFGVGGGEYF. CDR3 DNA: TGTGCCAGCAGTTTTGGGGTGGGAGGGGGTGAGTACTTC.

At least ten counts were recorded for this clonotype. The rearrangement links TRBV28 to TRBJ2-7; 10 bases line up with TRBD1. This CDR3 is built from 14 residues. V was clipped by 7 bases and J by 4 bases; unmatched bases: 7. Germline assignment: CDR1 MDHEN and CDR2 SYDVKM. In nucleotides, the CDR3 is TGTGCCAGCACTTTGGGACAGGGGCATTACGAGCAGTACTTC. Translated: CASTLGQGHYEQYF.

This clonotype was counted many times. This chain connects TRBV2 to TRBJ1-6; D gene ambiguous. Deletions cut 3 bases from V and 10 bases from J, with 7 bases between. In germline, CDR1 is SNHLY, CDR2 FYNNEI. The CDR3 has 12 residues. CDR3 sequence: CASSEVQSPLHF. The CDR3, as DNA: TGTGCCAGCAGTGAGGTGCAGTCACCCCTCCACTTT.

Ten or more counts support this clonotype. This chain links TRBV28 with TRBJ1-2; 9 nucleotides agree with TRBD1. Germline V gene lookup returns CDR1 MDHEN and CDR2 SYDVKM. Germline trimming cut 2 bases from V and 2 bases from J; bases unmatched to any gene: 3. This CDR3 is built from 15 residues. CDR3 residues: CASSLTGTGNYGYTF. For the CDR3, the DNA is TGTGCCAGCAGTTTAACCGGGACAGGGAACTATGGCTACACCTTC.

This clonotype was seen a handful of times. The rearrangement links TRBV11-2 to TRBJ2-5, with 9 bases lining up with TRBD1. V trimming: 6 bases; J trimming: 6 bases; junction bases outside the gene matches: 8. Germline V gene sequence: CDR1 SGHAT, CDR2 FQNNGV. CDR3 size: 14 residues. The CDR3 region is CASSSGTGKKTQYF. The CDR3 region has the DNA TGTGCCAGCAGTTCCGGGACAGGGAAAAAGACCCAGTACTTC. The full variable domain, completed using reference TRBV11-2 and TRBJ2-5, is EAGVAQSPRYKIIEKRQSVAFWCNPISGHATLYWYQQILGQGPKLLIQFQNNGVVDDSQLPKDRFSAERLKGVDSTLKIQPAKLEDSAVYLCASSSGTGKKTQYFGPGTRLLVL.

Points on this clonotype: This may arise from a read error, as a much more abundant clone is one base away. V and J are TRBV5-5 and TRBJ2-5, with D perhaps TRBD1 (6 bases). The germline V and J ends were trimmed by 0 bases and 7 bases, with 19 bases remaining between them. CDR1 is SGHKS, CDR2 YYEKEE, per germline (reference sequence). The CDR3 runs to 16 residues. Written as DNA, the CDR3 is TGTGCCAGCAGCTTGGATAGACAACAGGGTCCTGGGACCCAGTACTTC. Residues: CASSLDRQQGPGTQYF.

This clonotype was detected ten times or more. V is TRBV28 and J is TRBJ2-2, with TRBD2 matching 14 bases. This CDR3 has 19 amino acids. V shed 3 bases, J shed 4 bases, and the junction held 10 bases outside the gene matches. In germline, CDR1 is MDHEN, CDR2 SYDVKM. CDR3 protein: CASSFPPLGTSGSTGELFF. CDR3 DNA sequence: TGTGCCAGCAGTTTCCCCCCCCTCGGGACTAGCGGGAGCACCGGGGAGCTGTTTTTT.

The J gene is TRBJ2-1, the V gene TRBV27; no reliable D call. Germline-derived CDR1 and CDR2 are MNHEY and SMNVEV (reference sequence). V lost 5 bases and J 0 bases, leaving 11 bases between the germline ends. This CDR3 has 15 amino acids. CDR3 in DNA: TGTGCCAGCAGTCCAGCGCCGAGCTCCTACAATGAGCAGTTCTTC. Translated: CASSPAPSSYNEQFF.

The chain uses TRBV6-2 or TRBV6-3 and TRBJ1-3; 12 bases match TRBD1. Unmatched junction bases numbered 14, after V lost 3 bases and J lost 5 bases. CDR3 length: 19 residues. Germline loops: CDR1 MNHEY, CDR2 SVGEGT. The CDR3 spells CASSYLRDRGLGERNTIYF. The CDR3 DNA is TGTGCCAGCAGTTATCTCCGGGACAGGGGGCTGGGAGAGCGAAACACCATATATTTT.

This chain connects TRBV4-1 to TRBJ2-5, with D possibly matching TRBD2 (5 bases). The V gene lost 0 bases and the J gene lost 5 bases, with 16 bases spanning the gap. The CDR3 spans 16 residues. CDR1 is MGHRA and CDR2 is YSYEKL in the germline V gene. The CDR3 sequence is CASSQDRSGGGETQYF. The CDR3 region has the DNA TGCGCCAGCAGCCAAGATAGGTCCGGCGGCGGGGAGACCCAGTACTTC.

Many counts were recorded for this clonotype. The chain has TRBV28 and TRBJ2-5, with 8 bases fitting TRBD1. The CDR3 length is 17 residues. Germline lookup yields CDR1 MDHEN and CDR2 SYDVKM. The trim removed 5 bases at V and 5 bases at J, leaving 16 bases unmatched. The chain's CDR3 is CASSTRDRLAFVETQYF. The CDR3 DNA reads TGTGCCAGCAGTACTAGGGACAGGCTTGCTTTCGTGGAGACCCAGTACTTC.

This clonotype has at least ten counts. V usage is TRBV2 and J usage is TRBJ2-7; the D is unclear. V lost 2 bases, J lost 1 base, and 18 bases lay in between. The CDR3 has 17 amino acids. Germline CDR1 reads SNHLY; CDR2 reads FYNNEI. The CDR3 sequence is CASSESEGWTDSYEQYF. The DNA for the CDR3 is TGTGCCAGCAGTGAAAGTGAAGGGTGGACCGATTCCTACGAGCAGTACTTC. Using reference TRBV2 and TRBJ2-7 for the parts outside the CDR3, the full variable domain is EPEVTQTPSHQVTQMGQEVILRCVPISNHLYFYWYRQILGQKVEFLVSFYNNEISEKSEIFDDQFSVERPDGSNFTLKIRSTKLEDSAMYFCASSESEGWTDSYEQYFGPGTRLTVT.

This clonotype was counted many times. The chain couples TRBV25-1 to TRBJ1-2, with D uncertain. Germline values: CDR1 MGHDK, CDR2 SYGVNS. V dropped 2 bases and J dropped 4 bases, with 8 bases sitting between them. This CDR3 contains 13 residues. Here the CDR3 reads CASSEKQSYGYTF. The CDR3 DNA reads as TGTGCCAGCAGTGAAAAACAGAGCTATGGCTACACCTTC.

The sample holds a few counts of this clonotype. This chain uses TRBV28 with TRBJ2-2; 9 bases fit TRBD2. CDR3 length: 15 residues. Germline lookup yields CDR1 MDHEN and CDR2 SYDVKM. The trim removed 9 bases at V and 9 bases at J, leaving 14 bases unmatched. CDR3 DNA sequence: TGTGCCAGTTCCACTGGGGCGGGAGGGCCCCGGGAGCTGTTTTTT. This sequence encodes CASSTGAGGPRELFF.

The chain recombines TRBV10-2 with TRBJ2-7; no definite D call. CDR3 length equals 14 residues. Germline V gene sequence: CDR1 WSHSY, CDR2 SAAADI. The germline V and J ends were trimmed by 10 bases and 2 bases, with 18 bases remaining between them. CDR3 loop: CATRPFKGTYEQYF. The DNA of the CDR3 is TGCGCCACACGACCCTTCAAGGGAACCTACGAGCAGTACTTC.

The chain is built from TRBV11-1 and TRBJ2-3, with TRBD2 identical over 9 bases. Germline CDR1 is SGHAT and CDR2 is FQDESV (reference sequence). The V gene end was trimmed by 5 bases and the J gene end by 1 base; junction bases not matched to a gene: 7. The CDR3 extends over 16 amino acids. CDR3 sequence (DNA): TGTGCCAGCAGCAAAAGCCTAGCGGGACGCACAGATACGCAGTATTTT. Protein: CASSKSLAGRTDTQYF.